This TCR beta chain originates from a study of cytomegalovirus exposure and HLA in healthy donors. Overall study findings and caveats: When a later analysis was performed, an Asian-associated ancestry cluster reportedly had fewer N-insertions than the approximately 680-donor mean.

The study ran its PCR with 60 Vbeta and 13 Jbeta primers. Measured with immunoSEQ multiplex PCR; TCRdb has only the in-frame clones, and not every one. The table includes fewer than 200,000 clones, under 80% detected once. About this clone: What it recognizes is unknown.

Germline CDR1 is LNHDA and CDR2 is SQIVND (reference sequence). There are 14 residues in the CDR3. V lost 4 bases and J lost 15; bases outside the gene matches: 11. The chain couples TRBV19 to TRBJ2-1; 11 bases are shared with TRBD2. Sequences were obtained from PBMCs. This receptor was taken from a female donor in good health and CMV-seronegative. The CDR3 nucleotides are TGTGCCAGTAGTACGTTAACTAGCGGGGGCAATCCGTTCTTC. Translation gives CASSTLTSGGNPFF.